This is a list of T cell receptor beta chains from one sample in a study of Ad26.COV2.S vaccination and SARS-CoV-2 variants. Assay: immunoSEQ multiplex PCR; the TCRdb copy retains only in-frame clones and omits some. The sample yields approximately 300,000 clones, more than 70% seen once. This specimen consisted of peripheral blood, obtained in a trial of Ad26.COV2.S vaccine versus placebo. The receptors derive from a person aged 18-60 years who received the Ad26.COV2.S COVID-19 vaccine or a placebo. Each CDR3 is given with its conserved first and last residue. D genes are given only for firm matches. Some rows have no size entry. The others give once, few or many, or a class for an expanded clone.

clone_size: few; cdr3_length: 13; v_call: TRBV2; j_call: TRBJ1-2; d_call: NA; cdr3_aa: CASNSGSNYGYTF; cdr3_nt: TGTGCCAGCAATTCCGGATCTAACTATGGCTACACCTTC
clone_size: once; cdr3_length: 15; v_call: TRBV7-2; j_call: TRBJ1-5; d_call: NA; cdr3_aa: CASSLDRVSNQPQHF; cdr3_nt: TGTGCCAGCAGCTTAGACAGGGTTAGCAATCAGCCCCAGCATTTT
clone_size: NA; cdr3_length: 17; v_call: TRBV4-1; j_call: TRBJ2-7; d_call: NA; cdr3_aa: CASSQDPVRGASSEQYF; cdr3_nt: TGCGCCAGCAGCCAAGATCCCGTGAGGGGCGCATCCTCCGAGCAGTACTTC
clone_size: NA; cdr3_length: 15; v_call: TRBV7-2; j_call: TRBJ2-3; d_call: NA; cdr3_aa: CASSLVEFLTDTQYF; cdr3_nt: TGTGCCAGCAGCTTAGTTGAGTTTTTAACAGATACGCAGTATTTT
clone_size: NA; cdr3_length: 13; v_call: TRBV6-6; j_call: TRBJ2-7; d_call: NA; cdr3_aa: CASSYSGVYEQYF; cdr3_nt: TGTGCCAGCAGTTACTCGGGGGTCTACGAGCAGTACTTC
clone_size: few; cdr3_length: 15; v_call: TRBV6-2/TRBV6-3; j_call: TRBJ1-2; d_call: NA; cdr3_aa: CASSSVEGDYYGYTF; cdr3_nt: TGTGCCAGCAGTTCCGTCGAGGGGGACTACTATGGCTACACCTTC
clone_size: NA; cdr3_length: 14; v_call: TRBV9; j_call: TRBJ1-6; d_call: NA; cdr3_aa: CASSGGSYNSPLHF; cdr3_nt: TGTGCCAGCAGCGGTGGGTCGTATAATTCACCCCTCCACTTT
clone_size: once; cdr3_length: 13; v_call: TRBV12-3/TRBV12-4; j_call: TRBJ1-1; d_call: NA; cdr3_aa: CASSLQGGTEAFF; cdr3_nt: TGTGCCAGCAGTTTACAGGGTGGCACTGAAGCTTTCTTT
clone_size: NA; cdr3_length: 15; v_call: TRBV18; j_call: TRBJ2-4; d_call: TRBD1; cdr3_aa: CASSQRDRGENIQYF; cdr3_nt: TGTGCCAGCTCACAACGCGACAGGGGAGAAAACATTCAGTACTTC
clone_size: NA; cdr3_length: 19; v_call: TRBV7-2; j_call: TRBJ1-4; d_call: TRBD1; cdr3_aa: CASRGQGTGGPNGNEKLFF; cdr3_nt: TGTGCCAGCAGGGGCCAAGGGACAGGGGGGCCAAATGGCAATGAAAAACTGTTTTTT
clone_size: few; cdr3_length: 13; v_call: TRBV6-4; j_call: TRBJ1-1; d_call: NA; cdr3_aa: CASSPGDGAEAFF; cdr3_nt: TGTGCCAGCAGCCCGGGAGACGGCGCTGAAGCTTTCTTT
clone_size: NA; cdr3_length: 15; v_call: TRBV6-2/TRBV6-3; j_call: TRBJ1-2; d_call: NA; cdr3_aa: CASSSGRGFGYGYTF; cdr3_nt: TGTGCCAGCAGTTCCGGGCGGGGGTTCGGCTATGGCTACACCTTC
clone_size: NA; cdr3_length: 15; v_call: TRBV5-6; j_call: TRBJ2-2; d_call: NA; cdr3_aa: CASSLGGVNTGELFF; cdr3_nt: TGTGCCAGCAGCTTGGGTGGGGTGAACACCGGGGAGCTGTTTTTT
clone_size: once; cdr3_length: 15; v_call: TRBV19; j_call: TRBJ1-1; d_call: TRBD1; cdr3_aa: CASSSTGTVNTEAFF; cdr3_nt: TGTGCCAGTAGCTCCACCGGGACAGTCAACACTGAAGCTTTCTTT
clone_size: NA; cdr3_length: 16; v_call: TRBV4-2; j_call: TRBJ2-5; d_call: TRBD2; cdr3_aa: CASSPQTSGVGETQYF; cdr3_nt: TGTGCCAGCAGCCCTCAGACTAGCGGGGTCGGAGAGACCCAGTACTTC
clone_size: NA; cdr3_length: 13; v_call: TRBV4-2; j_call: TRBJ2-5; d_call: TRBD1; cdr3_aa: CASSQGRGETQYF; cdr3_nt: TGTGCCAGCAGCCAAGGCAGGGGGGAGACCCAGTACTTC
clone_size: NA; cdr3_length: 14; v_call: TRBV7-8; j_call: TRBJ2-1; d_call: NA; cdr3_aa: CASSPVQIANEQFF; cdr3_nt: TGTGCCAGCAGTCCTGTACAGATAGCCAATGAGCAGTTCTTC
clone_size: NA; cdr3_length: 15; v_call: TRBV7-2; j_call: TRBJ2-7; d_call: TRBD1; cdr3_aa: CASSSDRLSSYEQYF; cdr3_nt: TGTGCCAGCAGCTCGGACAGGCTTAGCTCCTACGAGCAGTACTTC
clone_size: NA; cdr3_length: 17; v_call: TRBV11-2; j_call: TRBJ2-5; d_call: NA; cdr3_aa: CASSLERAGSAQETQYF; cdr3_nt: TGTGCCAGCAGCTTGGAAAGGGCAGGGTCTGCTCAAGAGACCCAGTACTTC
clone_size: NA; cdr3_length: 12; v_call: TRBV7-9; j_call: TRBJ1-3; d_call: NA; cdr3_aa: CAEREIPDTIYF; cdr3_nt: TGTGCCGAGAGAGAGATTCCCGACACCATATATTTT
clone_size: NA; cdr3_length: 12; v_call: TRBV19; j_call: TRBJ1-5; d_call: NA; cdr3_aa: CASSPTNQPQHF; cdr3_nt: TGTGCCAGTAGTCCGACCAATCAGCCCCAGCATTTT
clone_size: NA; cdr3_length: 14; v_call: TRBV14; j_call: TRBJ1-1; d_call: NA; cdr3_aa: CASSSSTVNTEAFF; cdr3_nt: TGTGCCAGCAGCTCCTCGACAGTGAACACTGAAGCTTTCTTT
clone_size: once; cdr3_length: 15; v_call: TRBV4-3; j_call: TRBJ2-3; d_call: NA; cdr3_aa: CASSPRQTSTDTQYF; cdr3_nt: TGCGCCAGCAGCCCTCGACAGACTAGCACAGATACGCAGTATTTT
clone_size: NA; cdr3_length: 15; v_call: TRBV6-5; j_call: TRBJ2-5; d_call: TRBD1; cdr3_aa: CASSSPSDRKETQYF; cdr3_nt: TGTGCCAGCAGCAGCCCCTCGGACAGGAAAGAGACCCAGTACTTC
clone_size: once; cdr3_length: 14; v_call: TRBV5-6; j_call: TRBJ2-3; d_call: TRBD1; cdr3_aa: CASSEQGSTDTQYF; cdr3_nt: TGTGCCAGCAGCGAACAGGGGAGCACAGATACGCAGTATTTT
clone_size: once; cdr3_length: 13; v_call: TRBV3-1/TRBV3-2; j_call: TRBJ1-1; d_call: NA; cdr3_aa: CASSPSENTEAFF; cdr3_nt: TGTGCCAGCAGCCCGTCGGAGAACACTGAAGCTTTCTTT
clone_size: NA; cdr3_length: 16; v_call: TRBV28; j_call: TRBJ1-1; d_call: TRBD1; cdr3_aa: CASSLPLTGERTEAFF; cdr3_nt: TGTGCCAGCAGTTTACCATTGACAGGGGAAAGAACTGAAGCTTTCTTT
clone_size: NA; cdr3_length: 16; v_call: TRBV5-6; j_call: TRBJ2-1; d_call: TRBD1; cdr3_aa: CASSLGGTGFYNEQFF; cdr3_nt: TGTGCCAGCAGCTTGGGGGGGACAGGGTTCTACAATGAGCAGTTCTTC
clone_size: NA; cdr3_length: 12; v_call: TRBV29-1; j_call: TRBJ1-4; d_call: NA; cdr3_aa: CSVGKGDEKLFF; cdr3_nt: TGCAGCGTTGGCAAAGGGGATGAAAAACTGTTTTTT
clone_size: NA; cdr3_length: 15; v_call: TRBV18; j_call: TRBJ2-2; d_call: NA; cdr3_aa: CASSLRDPGLGELFF; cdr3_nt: TGTGCCAGCTCACTCCGGGACCCGGGGCTCGGGGAGCTGTTTTTT